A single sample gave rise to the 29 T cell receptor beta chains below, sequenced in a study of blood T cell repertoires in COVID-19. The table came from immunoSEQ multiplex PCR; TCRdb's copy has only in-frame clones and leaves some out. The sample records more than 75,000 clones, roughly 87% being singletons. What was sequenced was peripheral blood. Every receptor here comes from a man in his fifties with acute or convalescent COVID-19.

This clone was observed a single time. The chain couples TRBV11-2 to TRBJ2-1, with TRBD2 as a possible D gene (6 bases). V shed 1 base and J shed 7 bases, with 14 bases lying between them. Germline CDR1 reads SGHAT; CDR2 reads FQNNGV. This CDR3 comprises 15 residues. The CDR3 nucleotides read TGTGCCAGCAGCTTAGGAGCGCCGGGGGTTAATGAGCAGTTCTTC. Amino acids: CASSLGAPGVNEQFF.

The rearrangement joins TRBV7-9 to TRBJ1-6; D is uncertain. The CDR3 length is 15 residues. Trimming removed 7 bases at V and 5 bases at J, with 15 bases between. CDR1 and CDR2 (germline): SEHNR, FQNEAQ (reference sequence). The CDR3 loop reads CASISSMTNNSPLHF. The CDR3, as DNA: TGTGCCAGCATTAGTTCTATGACTAATAATTCACCCCTCCACTTT.

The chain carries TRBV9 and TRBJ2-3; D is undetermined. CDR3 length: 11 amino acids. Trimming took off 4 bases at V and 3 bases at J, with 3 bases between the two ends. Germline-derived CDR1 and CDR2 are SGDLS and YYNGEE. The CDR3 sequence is CASSYTDTQYF. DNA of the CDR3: TGTGCCAGCAGCTATACAGATACGCAGTATTTT.

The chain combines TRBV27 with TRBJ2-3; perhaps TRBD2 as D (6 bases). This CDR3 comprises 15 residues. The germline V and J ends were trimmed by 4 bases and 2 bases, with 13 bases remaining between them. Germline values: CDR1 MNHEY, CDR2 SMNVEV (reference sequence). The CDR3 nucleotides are TGTGCCAGCAGTTCCGGGGACTTCCCCACAGATACGCAGTATTTT. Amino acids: CASSSGDFPTDTQYF.

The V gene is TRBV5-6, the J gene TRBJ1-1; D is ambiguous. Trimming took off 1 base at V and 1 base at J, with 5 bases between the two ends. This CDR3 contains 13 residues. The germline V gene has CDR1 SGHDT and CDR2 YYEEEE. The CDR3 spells CASSLIRNTEAFF. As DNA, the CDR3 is TGTGCCAGCAGCTTGATCAGGAACACTGAAGCTTTCTTT.

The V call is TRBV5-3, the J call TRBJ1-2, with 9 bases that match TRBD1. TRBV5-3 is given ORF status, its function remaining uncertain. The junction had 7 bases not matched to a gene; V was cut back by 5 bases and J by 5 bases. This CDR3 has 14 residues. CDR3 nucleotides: TGTGCCAGAAGAGTTATACAGGGGGCGTATGGCTACACCTTC. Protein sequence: CARRVIQGAYGYTF.

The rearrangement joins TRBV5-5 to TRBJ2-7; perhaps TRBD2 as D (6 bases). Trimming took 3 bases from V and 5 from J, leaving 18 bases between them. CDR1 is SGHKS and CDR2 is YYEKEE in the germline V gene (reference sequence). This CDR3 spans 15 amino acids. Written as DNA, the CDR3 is TGTGCCAGCAGCTATTCGGACTACACCCGCGACGAGCAGTACGTC. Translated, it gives CASSYSDYTRDEQYV.

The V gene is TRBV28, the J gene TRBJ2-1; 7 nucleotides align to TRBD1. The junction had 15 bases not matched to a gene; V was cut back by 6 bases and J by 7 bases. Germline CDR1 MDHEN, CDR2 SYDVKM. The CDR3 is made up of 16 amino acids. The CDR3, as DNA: TGTGCCAGCAGGGACAAGGGGGCCGGACCCCTAAATGAGCAGTTCTTC. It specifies CASRDKGAGPLNEQFF.

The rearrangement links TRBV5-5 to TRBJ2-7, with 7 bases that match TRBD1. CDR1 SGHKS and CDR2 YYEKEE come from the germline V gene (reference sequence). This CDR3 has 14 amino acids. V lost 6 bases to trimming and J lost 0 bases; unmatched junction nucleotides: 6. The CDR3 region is CASTRGHSSYEQYV. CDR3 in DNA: TGTGCCAGCACGAGGGGGCACAGCTCCTACGAGCAGTACGTC.

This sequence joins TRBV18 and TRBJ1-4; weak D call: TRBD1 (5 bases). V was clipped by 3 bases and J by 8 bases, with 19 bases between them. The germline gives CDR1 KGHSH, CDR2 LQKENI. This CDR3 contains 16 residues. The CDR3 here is CASSPNRSGDEEKLFF. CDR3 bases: TGTGCCAGCTCACCGAACCGGTCGGGGGACGAGGAAAAACTGTTTTTT.

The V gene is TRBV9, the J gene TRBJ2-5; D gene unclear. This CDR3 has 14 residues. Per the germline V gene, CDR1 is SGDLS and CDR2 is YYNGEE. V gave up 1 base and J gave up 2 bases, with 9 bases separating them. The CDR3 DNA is TGTGCCAGCAGCGTATTCCCAGGACAAGAGACCCAGTACTTC. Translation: CASSVFPGQETQYF.

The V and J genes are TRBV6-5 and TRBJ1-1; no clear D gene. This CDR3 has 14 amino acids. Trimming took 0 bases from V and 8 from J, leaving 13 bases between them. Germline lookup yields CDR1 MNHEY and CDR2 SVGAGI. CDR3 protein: CASSYSIRGREAFF. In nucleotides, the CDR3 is TGTGCCAGCAGTTACTCGATCCGTGGGAGGGAAGCTTTCTTT.

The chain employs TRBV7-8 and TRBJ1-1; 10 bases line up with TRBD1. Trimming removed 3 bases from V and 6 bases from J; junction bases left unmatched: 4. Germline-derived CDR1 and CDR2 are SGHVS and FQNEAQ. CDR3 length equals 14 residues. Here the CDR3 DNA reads TGTGCCAGCAGCTTGGGACAGGGGTATTCTGAAGCTTTCTTT. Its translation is CASSLGQGYSEAFF.

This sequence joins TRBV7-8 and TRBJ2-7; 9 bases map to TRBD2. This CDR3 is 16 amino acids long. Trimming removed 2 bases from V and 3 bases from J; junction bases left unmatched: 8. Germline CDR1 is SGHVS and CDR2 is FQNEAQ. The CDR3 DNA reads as TGTGCCAGCAGCTTATCGCAAGCGGGAGGAAACTACGAGCAGTACTTC. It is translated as CASSLSQAGGNYEQYF.

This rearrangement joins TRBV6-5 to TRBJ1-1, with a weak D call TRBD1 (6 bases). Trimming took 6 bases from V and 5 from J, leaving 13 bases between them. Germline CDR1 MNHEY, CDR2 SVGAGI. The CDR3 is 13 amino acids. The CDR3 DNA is TGTGCCAGCAGGCGGGGGGCGGGTACTGAAGCTTTCTTT. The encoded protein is CASRRGAGTEAFF.

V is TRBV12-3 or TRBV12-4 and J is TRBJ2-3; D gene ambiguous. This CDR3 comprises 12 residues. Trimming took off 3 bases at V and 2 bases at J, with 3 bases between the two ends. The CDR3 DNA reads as TGTGCCAGCAGTTTCTCCACAGATACGCAGTATTTT. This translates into CASSFSTDTQYF.

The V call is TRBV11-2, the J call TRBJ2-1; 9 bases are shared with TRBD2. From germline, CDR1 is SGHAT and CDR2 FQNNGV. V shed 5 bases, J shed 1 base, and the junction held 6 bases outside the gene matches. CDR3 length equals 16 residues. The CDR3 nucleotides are TGTGCCAGCAGCCCCCCCCTAGCGGGATCCTACAATGAGCAGTTCTTC. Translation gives CASSPPLAGSYNEQFF.

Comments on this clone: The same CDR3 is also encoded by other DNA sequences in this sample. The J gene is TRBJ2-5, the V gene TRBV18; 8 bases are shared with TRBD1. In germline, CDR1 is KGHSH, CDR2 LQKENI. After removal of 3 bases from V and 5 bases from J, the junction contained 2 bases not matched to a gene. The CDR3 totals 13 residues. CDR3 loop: CASSPGQGETQYF. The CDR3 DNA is TGTGCCAGCTCACCTGGACAGGGTGAGACCCAGTACTTC.

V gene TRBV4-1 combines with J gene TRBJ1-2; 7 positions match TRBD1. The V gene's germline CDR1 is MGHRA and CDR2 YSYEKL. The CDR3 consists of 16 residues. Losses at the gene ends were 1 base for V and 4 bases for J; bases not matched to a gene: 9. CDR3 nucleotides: TGCGCCAGCAGCCAAGGACAGGGAATTTCGGTCTATGGCTACACCTTC. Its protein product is CASSQGQGISVYGYTF.

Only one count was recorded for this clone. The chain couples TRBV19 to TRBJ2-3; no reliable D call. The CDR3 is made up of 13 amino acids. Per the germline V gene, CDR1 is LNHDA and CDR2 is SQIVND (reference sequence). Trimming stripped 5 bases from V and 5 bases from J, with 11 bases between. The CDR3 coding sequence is TGTGCCAGTAGTGTACCTGAGGAAGATACGCAGTATTTT. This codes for CASSVPEEDTQYF.

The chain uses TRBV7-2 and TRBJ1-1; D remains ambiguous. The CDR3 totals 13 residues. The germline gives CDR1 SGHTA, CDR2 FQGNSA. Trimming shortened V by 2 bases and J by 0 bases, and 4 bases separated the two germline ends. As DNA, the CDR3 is TGTGCCAGCAGCTTACGGTTGAACACTGAAGCTTTCTTT. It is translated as CASSLRLNTEAFF.

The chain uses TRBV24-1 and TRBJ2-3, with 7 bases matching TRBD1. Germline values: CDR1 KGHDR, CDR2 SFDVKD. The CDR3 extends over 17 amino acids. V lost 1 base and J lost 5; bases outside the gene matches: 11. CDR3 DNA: TGTGCCACCAGTGATTTACCCGAGGCAGGGGGAGAAGATACGCAGTATTTT. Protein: CATSDLPEAGGEDTQYF.

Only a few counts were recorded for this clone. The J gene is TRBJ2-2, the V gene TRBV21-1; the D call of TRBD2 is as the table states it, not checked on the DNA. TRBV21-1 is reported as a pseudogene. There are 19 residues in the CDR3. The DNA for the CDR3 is TGTGCCAGCAGCAAATCGGTAGCCGGGAGGGAGTACGACACCGGGGAGCTGTTTTTT. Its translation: CASSKSVAGREYDTGELFF.

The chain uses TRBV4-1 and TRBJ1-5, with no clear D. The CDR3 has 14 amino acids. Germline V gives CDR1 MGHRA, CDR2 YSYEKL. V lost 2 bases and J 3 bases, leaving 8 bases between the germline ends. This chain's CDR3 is CASSQPGFNQPQHF. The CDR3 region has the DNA TGCGCCAGCAGCCAACCAGGATTCAATCAGCCCCAGCATTTT.

CDR3 nucleotide sequence: TGTGCCAGCAGCTCATATAGCGGGGGAGAGACCCAGTACTTC. Residues: CASSSYSGGETQYF. V is TRBV5-8 and J is TRBJ2-5; TRBD2 agrees at 9 bases. Per germline, CDR1 SGHTS and CDR2 YDEGEE. After removal of 3 bases from V and 4 bases from J, the junction contained 4 bases not matched to a gene. The CDR3 contains 14 residues.

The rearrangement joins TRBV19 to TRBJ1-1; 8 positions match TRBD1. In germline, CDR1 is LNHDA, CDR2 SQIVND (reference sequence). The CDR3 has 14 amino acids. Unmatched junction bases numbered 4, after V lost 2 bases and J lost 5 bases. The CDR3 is CASSIQGARTEAFF. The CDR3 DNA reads TGTGCCAGTAGTATACAGGGGGCGCGGACTGAAGCTTTCTTT.

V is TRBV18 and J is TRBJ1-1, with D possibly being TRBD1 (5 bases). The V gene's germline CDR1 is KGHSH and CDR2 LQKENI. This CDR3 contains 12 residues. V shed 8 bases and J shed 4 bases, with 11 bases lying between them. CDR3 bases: TGTGCCAGCCGGGGGAGGAGCACTGAAGCTTTCTTT. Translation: CASRGRSTEAFF.

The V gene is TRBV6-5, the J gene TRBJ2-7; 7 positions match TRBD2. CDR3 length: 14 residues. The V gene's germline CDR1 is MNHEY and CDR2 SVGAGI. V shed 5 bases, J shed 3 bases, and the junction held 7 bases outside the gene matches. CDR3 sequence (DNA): TGTGCCAGCAGTCTCTCTGCGGGGGACTACGAGCAGTACGTC. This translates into CASSLSAGDYEQYV.

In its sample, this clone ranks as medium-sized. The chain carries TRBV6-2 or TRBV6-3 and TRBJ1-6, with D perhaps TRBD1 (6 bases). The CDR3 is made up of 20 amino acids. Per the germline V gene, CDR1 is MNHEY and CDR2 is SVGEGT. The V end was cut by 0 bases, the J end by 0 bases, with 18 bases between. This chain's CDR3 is CASSYSMLADRSSYNSPLHF. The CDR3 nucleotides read TGTGCCAGCAGTTACTCGATGTTGGCTGACAGGAGCTCCTATAATTCACCCCTCCACTTT.